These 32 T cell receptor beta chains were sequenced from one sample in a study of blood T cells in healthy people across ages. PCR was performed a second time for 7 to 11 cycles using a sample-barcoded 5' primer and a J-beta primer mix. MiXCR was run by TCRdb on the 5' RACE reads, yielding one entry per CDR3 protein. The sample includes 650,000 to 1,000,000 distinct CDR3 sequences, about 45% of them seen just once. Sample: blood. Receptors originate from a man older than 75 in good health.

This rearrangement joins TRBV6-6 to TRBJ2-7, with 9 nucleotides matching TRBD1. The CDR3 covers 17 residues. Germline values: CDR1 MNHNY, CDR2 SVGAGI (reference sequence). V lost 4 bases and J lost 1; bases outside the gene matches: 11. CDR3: CASSWGTGTGTSYEQYF. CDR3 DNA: TGTGCCAGCAGTTGGGGAACCGGGACAGGGACTTCCTACGAGCAGTACTTC.

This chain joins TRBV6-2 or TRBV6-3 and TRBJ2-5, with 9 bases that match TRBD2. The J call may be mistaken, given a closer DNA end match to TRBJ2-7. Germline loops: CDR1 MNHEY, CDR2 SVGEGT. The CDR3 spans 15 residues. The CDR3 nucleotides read TGTGCCAGCAGCTACCACGGGACTAGCCGGTACGAGCAGTACTTC. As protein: CASSYHGTSRYEQYF.

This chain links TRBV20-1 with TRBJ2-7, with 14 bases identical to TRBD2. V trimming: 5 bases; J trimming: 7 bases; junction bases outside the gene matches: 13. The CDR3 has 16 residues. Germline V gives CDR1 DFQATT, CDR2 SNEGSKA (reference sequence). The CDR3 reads CSAEGLAGESYNEQYF. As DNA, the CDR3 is TGCAGTGCTGAGGGACTAGCGGGAGAGTCCTACAATGAGCAGTACTTC.

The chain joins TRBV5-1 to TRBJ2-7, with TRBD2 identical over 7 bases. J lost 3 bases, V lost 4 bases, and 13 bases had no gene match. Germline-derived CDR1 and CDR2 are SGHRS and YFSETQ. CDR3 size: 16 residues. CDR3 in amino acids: CASSRDPSGFFYEQYF. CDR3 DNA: TGCGCCAGCAGCAGGGATCCTAGCGGCTTTTTCTACGAGCAGTACTTC.

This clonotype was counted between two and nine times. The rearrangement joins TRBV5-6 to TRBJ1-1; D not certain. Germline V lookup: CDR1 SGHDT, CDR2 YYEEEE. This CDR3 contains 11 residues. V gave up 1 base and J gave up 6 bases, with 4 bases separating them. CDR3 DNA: TGTGCCAGCAGCTTGAAGGCTGAAGCTTTCTTT. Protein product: CASSLKAEAFF.

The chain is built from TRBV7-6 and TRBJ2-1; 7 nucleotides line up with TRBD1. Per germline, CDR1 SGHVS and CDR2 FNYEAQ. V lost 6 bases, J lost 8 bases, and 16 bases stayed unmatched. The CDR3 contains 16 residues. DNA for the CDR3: TGTGCCAGCAGGCAAGAACAGGGGAGAGGGTACGATGAGCAGTTCTTC. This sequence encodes CASRQEQGRGYDEQFF.

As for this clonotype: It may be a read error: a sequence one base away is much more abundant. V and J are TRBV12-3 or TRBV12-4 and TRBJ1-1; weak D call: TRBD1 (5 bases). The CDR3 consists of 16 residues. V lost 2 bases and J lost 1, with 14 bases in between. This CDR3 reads CASSLIVGLRNTEAFF. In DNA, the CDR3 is TGTGCCAGCAGTTTAATTGTGGGGCTACGGAACACTGAAGCTTTCTTT.

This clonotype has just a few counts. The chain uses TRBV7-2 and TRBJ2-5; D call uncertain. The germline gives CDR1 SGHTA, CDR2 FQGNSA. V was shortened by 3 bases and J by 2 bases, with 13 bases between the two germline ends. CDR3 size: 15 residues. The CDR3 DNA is TGTGCCAGCAGCTTTGTGGGTGCCGCTCAAGAGACCCAGTACTTC. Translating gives CASSFVGAAQETQYF.

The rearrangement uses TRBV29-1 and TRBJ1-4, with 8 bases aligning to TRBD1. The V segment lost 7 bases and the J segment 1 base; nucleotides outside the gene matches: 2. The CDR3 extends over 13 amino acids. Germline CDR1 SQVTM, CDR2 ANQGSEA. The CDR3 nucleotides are TGCAGCGGAGGACAGGGAACTAATGAAAAACTGTTTTTT. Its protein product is CSGGQGTNEKLFF.

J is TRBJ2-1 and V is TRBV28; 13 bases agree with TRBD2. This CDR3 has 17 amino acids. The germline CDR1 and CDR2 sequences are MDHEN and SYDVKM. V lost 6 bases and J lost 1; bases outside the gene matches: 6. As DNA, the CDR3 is TGTGCCAGCAGCACGACTAGCGGGAGGCTATCCTACAATGAGCAGTTCTTC. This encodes CASSTTSGRLSYNEQFF.

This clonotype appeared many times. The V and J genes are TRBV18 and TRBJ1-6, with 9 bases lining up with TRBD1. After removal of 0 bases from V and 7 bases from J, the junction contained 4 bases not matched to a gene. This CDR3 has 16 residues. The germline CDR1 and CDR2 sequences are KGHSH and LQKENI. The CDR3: CASSPPGQGNNSPLHF. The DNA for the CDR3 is TGTGCCAGCTCACCACCGGGACAGGGTAACAATTCACCCCTCCACTTT.

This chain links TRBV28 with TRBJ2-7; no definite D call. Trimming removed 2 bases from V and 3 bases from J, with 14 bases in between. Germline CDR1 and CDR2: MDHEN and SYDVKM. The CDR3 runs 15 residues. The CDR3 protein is CASSLLRGNFYEQYF. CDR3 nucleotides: TGTGCCAGCAGTTTACTCCGCGGTAACTTCTACGAGCAGTACTTC.

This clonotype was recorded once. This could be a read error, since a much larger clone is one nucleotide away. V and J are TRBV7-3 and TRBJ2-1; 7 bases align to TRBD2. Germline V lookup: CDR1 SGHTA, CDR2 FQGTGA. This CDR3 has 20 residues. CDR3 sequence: CANSLTTEYERGDPYNEQFF. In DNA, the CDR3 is TGTGCCAACAGCTTAACGACAGAGTACGAGCGGGGTGATCCTTACAATGAGCAGTTCTTC.

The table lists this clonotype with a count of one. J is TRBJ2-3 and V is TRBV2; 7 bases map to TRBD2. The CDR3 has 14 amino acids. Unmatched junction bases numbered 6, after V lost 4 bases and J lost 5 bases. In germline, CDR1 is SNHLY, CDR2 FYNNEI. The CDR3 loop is CASSGRLAVDTQYF. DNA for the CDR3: TGTGCCAGCAGTGGTAGGCTAGCGGTAGATACGCAGTATTTT.

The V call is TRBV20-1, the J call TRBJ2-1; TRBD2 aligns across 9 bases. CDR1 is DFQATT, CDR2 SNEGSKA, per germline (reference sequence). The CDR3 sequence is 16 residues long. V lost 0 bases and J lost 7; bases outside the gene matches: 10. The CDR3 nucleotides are TGCAGTGCTAGAGATCAACCCAGCGGGAGGCGAAATGAGCAGTTCTTC. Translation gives CSARDQPSGRRNEQFF.

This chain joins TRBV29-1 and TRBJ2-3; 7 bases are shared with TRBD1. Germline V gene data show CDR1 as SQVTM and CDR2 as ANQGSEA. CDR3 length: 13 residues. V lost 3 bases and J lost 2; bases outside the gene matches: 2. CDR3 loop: CSVEGQLTDTQYF. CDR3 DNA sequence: TGCAGCGTTGAGGGACAGCTCACAGATACGCAGTATTTT.

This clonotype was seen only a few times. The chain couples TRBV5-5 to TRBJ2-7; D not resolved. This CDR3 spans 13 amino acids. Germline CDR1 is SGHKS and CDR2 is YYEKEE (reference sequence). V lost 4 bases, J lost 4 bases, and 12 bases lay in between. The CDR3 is CASSVETPYEQYF. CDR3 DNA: TGTGCCAGCAGCGTGGAGACACCTTACGAGCAGTACTTC.

The CDR3 spells CAWSVSRHEQFF. Written as DNA, the CDR3 is TGTGCCTGGAGTGTTAGCCGGCATGAGCAGTTCTTC. This sequence joins TRBV30 and TRBJ2-1; D ambiguous. The V gene's germline CDR1 is GTSNPN and CDR2 SVGIG (reference sequence). V was trimmed by 0 bases and J by 8 bases, leaving 8 bases between them. CDR3 length: 12 amino acids.

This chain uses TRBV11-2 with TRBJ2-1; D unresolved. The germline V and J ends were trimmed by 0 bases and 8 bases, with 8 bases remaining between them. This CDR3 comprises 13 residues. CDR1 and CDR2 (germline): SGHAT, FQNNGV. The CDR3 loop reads CASSLDPSYEQFF. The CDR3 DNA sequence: TGTGCCAGCAGCTTAGACCCTTCCTATGAGCAGTTCTTC.

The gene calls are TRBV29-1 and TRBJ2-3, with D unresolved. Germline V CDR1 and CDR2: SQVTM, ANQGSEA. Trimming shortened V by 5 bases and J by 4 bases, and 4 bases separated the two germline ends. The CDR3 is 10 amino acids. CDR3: CSVNSDTQYF. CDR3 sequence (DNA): TGCAGCGTTAATTCAGATACGCAGTATTTT.

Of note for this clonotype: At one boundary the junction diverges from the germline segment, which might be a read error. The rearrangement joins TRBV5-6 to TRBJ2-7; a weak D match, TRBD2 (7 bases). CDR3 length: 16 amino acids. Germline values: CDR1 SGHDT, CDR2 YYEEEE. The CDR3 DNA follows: TGTGCCAGCAGCTTGGGGGGGCGGGGGTTCTCCTACGCGCAGTACTTC. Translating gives CASSLGGRGFSYAQYF.

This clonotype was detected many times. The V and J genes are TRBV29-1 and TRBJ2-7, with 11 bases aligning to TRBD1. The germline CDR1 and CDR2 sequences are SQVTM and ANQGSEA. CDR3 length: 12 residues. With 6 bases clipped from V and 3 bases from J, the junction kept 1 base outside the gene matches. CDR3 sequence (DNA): TGCAGCGTAGGGACAGGGGGCTACGAGCAGTACTTC. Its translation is CSVGTGGYEQYF.

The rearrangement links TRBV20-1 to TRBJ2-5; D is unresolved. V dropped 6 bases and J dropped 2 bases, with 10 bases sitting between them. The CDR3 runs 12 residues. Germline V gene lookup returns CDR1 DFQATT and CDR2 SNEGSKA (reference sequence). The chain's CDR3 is CSASRVQETQYF. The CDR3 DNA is TGCAGTGCCAGCAGAGTGCAAGAGACCCAGTACTTC.

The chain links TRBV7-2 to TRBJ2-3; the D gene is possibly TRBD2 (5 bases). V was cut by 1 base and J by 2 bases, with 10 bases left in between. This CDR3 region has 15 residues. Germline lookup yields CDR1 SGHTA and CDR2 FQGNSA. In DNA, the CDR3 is TGTGCCAGCAGCTTAGGAGTTAGCGACACAGATACGCAGTATTTT. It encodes CASSLGVSDTDTQYF.

The CDR3 spells CASSFYREGTQYF. In nucleotides, the CDR3 is TGTGCCAGCAGTTTTTACAGGGAAGGCACGCAGTATTTT. The V and J genes are TRBV11-3 and TRBJ2-3; D is possibly TRBD1 (6 bases). V was trimmed by 6 bases and J by 9 bases, leaving 16 bases between them. The CDR3 length is 13 residues. The germline V gene encodes CDR1 SGHNT and CDR2 YENEEA.

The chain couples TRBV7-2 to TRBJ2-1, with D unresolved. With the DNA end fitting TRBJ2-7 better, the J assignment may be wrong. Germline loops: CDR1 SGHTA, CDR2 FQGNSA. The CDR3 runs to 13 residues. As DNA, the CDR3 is TGTGCCAGCAGCTTATTAACTTACAATGAGCAGTACTTC. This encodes CASSLLTYNEQYF.

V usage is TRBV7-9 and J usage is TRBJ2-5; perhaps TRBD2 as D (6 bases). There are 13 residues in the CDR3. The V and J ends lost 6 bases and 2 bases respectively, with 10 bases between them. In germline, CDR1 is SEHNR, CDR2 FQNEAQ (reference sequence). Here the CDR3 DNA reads TGTGCCAGCAGGACCGGGAGACAAGAGACCCAGTACTTC. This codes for CASRTGRQETQYF.

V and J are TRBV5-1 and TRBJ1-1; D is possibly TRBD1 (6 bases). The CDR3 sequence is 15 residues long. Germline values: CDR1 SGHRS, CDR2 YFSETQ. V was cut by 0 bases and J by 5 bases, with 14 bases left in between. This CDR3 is CASSLGQVGGTEAFF. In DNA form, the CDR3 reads TGCGCCAGCAGCTTGGGACAGGTGGGGGGAACTGAAGCTTTCTTT.

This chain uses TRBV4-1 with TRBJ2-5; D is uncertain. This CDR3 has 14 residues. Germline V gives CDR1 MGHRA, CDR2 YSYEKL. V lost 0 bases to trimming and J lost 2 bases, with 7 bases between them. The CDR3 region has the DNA TGCGCCAGCAGCCAAGATCAACATCAAGAGACCCAGTACTTC. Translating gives CASSQDQHQETQYF.

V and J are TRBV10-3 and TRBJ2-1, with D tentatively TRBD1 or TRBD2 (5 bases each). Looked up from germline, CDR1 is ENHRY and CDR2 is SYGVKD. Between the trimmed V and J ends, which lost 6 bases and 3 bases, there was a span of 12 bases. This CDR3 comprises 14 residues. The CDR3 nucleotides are TGTGCCATCAGGGAGGACATGGACTACAATGAGCAGTTCTTC. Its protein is CAIREDMDYNEQFF.

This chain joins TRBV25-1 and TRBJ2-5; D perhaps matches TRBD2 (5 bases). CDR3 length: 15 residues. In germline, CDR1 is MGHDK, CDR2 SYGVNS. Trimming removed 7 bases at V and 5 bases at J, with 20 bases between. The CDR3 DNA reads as TGTGCCAGCACCCTGAATAACATGCGAGGGGAGACCCAGTACTTC. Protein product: CASTLNNMRGETQYF.

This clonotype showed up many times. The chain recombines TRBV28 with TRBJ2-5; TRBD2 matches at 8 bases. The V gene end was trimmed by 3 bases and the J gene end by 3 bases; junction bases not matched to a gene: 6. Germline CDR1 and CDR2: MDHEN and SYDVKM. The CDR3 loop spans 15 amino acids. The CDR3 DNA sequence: TGTGCCAGCAGTTTTAGGGGACTAGTAAAAGAGACCCAGTACTTC. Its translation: CASSFRGLVKETQYF.